This is a list of T cell receptor beta chains from one sample in a study of blood T cell repertoires in COVID-19. The method was immunoSEQ multiplex PCR; TCRdb's version includes in-frame clones alone and lacks a portion of them. The data contain approximately 210,000 clones, roughly nine tenths of them singletons. Sequenced sample: peripheral blood. The receptors derive from a woman between 65 and 79 years old with acute or convalescent COVID-19. Each CDR3 is given with its conserved first and last residue. D genes are given only for firm matches. Size values are once, few and many counts, or a class for expanded clones, and some rows have none.

size | J | V | D | CDR3 | DNA
NA | TRBJ2-7 | TRBV10-3 | TRBD1 | CATGDRSSYEQYF | TGTGCCACCGGGGACAGGAGCTCCTACGAGCAGTACTTC
NA | TRBJ1-3 | TRBV5-4 | NA | CASSLTGYSGNTIYF | TGTGCCAGCAGCTTGACAGGGTACTCTGGAAACACCATATATTTT
NA | TRBJ2-1 | TRBV7-9 | NA | CASSFGGDYNEQFF | TGTGCCAGCAGCTTTGGCGGGGATTACAATGAGCAGTTCTTC
NA | TRBJ1-5 | TRBV7-8 | NA | CASSPRTVNSNQPQHF | TGTGCCAGCAGCCCTCGGACAGTGAATAGCAATCAGCCCCAGCATTTT
NA | TRBJ1-5 | TRBV2 | NA | CASSEAGSGVAGPQHF | TGTGCCAGCAGTGAAGCGGGAAGTGGGGTCGCGGGGCCCCAGCATTTT
NA | TRBJ2-1 | TRBV19 | TRBD2 | CASSTLAASSYNEQFF | TGTGCCAGTAGTACCCTAGCGGCCAGCTCCTACAATGAGCAGTTCTTC
NA | TRBJ1-1 | TRBV11-3 | TRBD1 | CASSSDRGWDTEAFF | TGTGCCAGCAGCTCGGACAGGGGATGGGACACTGAAGCTTTCTTT
NA | TRBJ1-3 | TRBV27 | TRBD1 | CASSSGTAGNTIYF | TGTGCCAGCAGTTCCGGGACAGCTGGAAACACCATATATTTT
NA | TRBJ1-5 | TRBV5-1 | NA | CASSYGEDQPQHF | TGCGCCAGCAGCTATGGGGAGGATCAGCCCCAGCATTTT
NA | TRBJ1-5 | TRBV2 | TRBD1 | CASTGTGGSNQPQHF | TGTGCCAGCACCGGGACAGGGGGAAGCAATCAGCCCCAGCATTTT
few | TRBJ1-3 | TRBV21-1 | NA | CASSSPADRWKYSGNTIYF | TGTGCCAGCAGCTCACCCGCTGACAGGTGGAAATACTCTGGAAACACCATATATTTT